This T cell receptor beta chain comes out of a study of T-cell reconstitution after alpha-beta-depleted transplantation in children. Unique molecular identifiers were used in preparing the TCRbeta library. TCRdb re-called the PCR reads through MiXCR, storing one row per CDR3 protein. The top ten clones hold approximately 3.8% of a sample with about 400,000 distinct CDR3 sequences, 20% of them seen once. CDR1 and CDR2 (germline): MGHRA, YSYEKL. V was trimmed by 1 base and J by 3 bases, leaving 19 bases between them. The CDR3 is 17 residues long. The clonotype was recovered from a human donor who donated a stem cell graft to a child with acute myeloid leukemia. Sequences were derived from PBMCs from the stem cell graft donor, sampled from the stem cell graft. This chain uses TRBV4-1 with TRBJ2-7; D is undetermined. CDR3 sequence (DNA): TGCGCCAGCAGCCAAGGCAAGATGTCGGCAGCGAGCTACGAGCAGTACTTC. Translated: CASSQGKMSAASYEQYF.